This T cell receptor beta chain was profiled in a study of beta chain features in type 1 diabetes. About the study: Regarding age, gender and cell yields, patients proved similar to healthy donors.

Since all of the isolated RNA was reverse transcribed, expressed TCRB transcripts were what got sequenced. The data were produced by immunoSEQ multiplex PCR, yet TCRdb's version contains in-frame clones alone and is incomplete. This table has fewer than 900,000 clones, roughly 16% appearing once. Overall study findings and caveats: Healthy donors had naive, central memory and Treg TCRB repertoires that appeared less similar than those seen among patients.

One heparinised draw of blood, averaging roughly 120 mL, came from each donor. Staining for CD45RO/CCR7/CD25/CD127/CD95/CD27 allowed sorting of CD4+ naive, central memory, regulatory and stem cell-like memory cells. A word on this clone: Its antigen is currently unknown.

The CDR3 runs to 14 residues. Trimming shortened V by 0 bases and J by 4 bases, and 9 bases separated the two germline ends. Germline lookup yields CDR1 SGDLS and CDR2 YYNGEE. This receptor was identified in a woman aged 18 to 35 in good health. The sequenced material came from naive CD4+ T cells from blood. This sequence joins TRBV9 and TRBJ2-3; tentatively, D is TRBD1 or TRBD2 (5 bases each). The CDR3 coding sequence is TGTGCCAGCAGCGTAGGAGGGGACCCAGATACGCAGTATTTT. Amino acids: CASSVGGDPDTQYF.